This TCR beta chain was documented in a study of blood T cell repertoires in COVID-19. Study in general: The study drew acute and convalescent COVID-19 samples from the United States, Italy and Spain. Nucleic acid was either cDNA or gDNA, and it came from T cells, B-cell-depleted T cells, or PBMCs.

Assignments of participants to cohorts depended upon their own reported clinical history. The germline V and J ends were trimmed by 7 bases and 4 bases, with 13 bases remaining between them. The CDR3 runs 13 residues. The V gene's germline CDR1 is SGHTA and CDR2 FQGNSA. As processed by the authors: Amplification of reference gene primers provided the estimated nucleated cell counts. Data came from immunoSEQ multiplex PCR; TCRdb stores just in-frame clones and leaves some out. The V and J calls and clone size come from that table; D and trimming were worked out from the DNA. Among around 200,000 clones listed, about 84% were seen once.

The TCR sequence derives from a middle-aged man with acute COVID-19. The chain has TRBV7-2 and TRBJ1-1, with a weak D call TRBD1 (6 bases). Sequencing input: PBMCs or T cells enriched from blood (not recorded which). Written as DNA, the CDR3 is TGTGCCAGCAACAACAGGGTCGGCACTGAAGCTTTCTTT. Its protein is CASNNRVGTEAFF.